This section outlines one TCR beta chain sequence together with its context. No antigen is known for it. The authors distributed each subset's genomic DNA evenly over several immunoSEQ plates. Produced via immunoSEQ multiplex PCR; TCRdb's table is partial and in-frame only. The table includes approximately 2,300,000 clones, about nine tenths detected once. This specimen comes from a study of shared clonotypes between healthy human individuals. General observations from the study: Compared with memory subsets, naive subsets generally had larger estimated richness. Lower generation probabilities were found for non-shared clonotypes than for those shared by all four donors.

V was pared by 3 bases and J by 0 bases, with 12 bases between. CDR1 is MDHEN, CDR2 SYDVKM, per germline. The CDR3 is 15 amino acids. The sample consisted of naive CD4+ T cells from PBMCs. Subset described: CD45RA+ positively selected. The receptor was isolated from a young man in good health. Some clones in this sample may be carry-over from other donors' samples. This rearrangement joins TRBV28 to TRBJ2-7; D remains unclear. Written as DNA, the CDR3 is TGTGCCAGCAGTTTGGTCAGGTCCTACTCCTACGAGCAGTACTTC. Translation: CASSLVRSYSYEQYF.